A selection of T cell receptor beta chains follows, all from one sample in a study of T cell responses to AZD1222 COVID-19 vaccine. Method: immunoSEQ multiplex PCR; TCRdb's copy keeps in-frame clones and lacks some. Here the sample spans about 160,000 clones, approximately 91% being singletons. The sequenced sample was peripheral blood, obtained 28 days after the second AZD1222 dose. These receptors came from an adult who received the AZD1222 COVID-19 vaccine. Both conserved end residues are part of each CDR3. D genes are given only for firm matches. Size is omitted from some rows. Given values are once, few, many or a class for expanded clones.

clone_size,d_call,v_call,j_call,cdr3_nt,cdr3_aa
.,TRBD1,TRBV7-2,TRBJ2-1,TGTGCCAGCAGCTTGAAAAGGGGGCCCTACAATGAGCAGTTCTTC,CASSLKRGPYNEQFF
.,TRBD1,TRBV5-6,TRBJ2-6,TGTGCCAGCAGTAAGACAGGGTCCGGGGCCAACGTCCTGACTTTC,CASSKTGSGANVLTF
once,.,TRBV7-2,TRBJ2-5,TGTGCCAGCAGCCCCAGTAGGGAGACCCAGTACTTC,CASSPSRETQYF
.,.,TRBV7-6,TRBJ2-3,TGTGCCAGCAGCTCCCGGGGGGCCGAGGGAGATACGCAGTATTTT,CASSSRGAEGDTQYF
.,.,TRBV7-8,TRBJ1-3,TGTGCCAGCAGCCCGAACAGGGAGTTCAGAAACACCATATATTTT,CASSPNREFRNTIYF
.,.,TRBV20-1,TRBJ1-1,TGCAGTGCTAGGATCCCCACTGAAGCTTTCTTT,CSARIPTEAFF
.,TRBD1,TRBV6-5,TRBJ1-1,TGTGCCAGCAGTCCCCAGGGGGCCTCGGAAGCTTTCTTT,CASSPQGASEAFF
.,TRBD1,TRBV7-8,TRBJ1-2,TGTGCCAGCAGCTTCGCGGACAGGGGGGATCATCGTGGCTACACCTTC,CASSFADRGDHRGYTF
once,.,TRBV7-9,TRBJ2-1,TGTGCCAGCAGCTTAGAGGGCAGGTGGGAGCAGTTCTTC,CASSLEGRWEQFF
.,TRBD2,TRBV27,TRBJ2-1,TGTGCCAGCGGACTAGCGGGAGCGGGTGAGCAGTTCTTC,CASGLAGAGEQFF
few,.,TRBV18,TRBJ2-1,TGTGCCAGCTCACCACCGCCCCGCTACAATGAGCAGTTCTTC,CASSPPPRYNEQFF
.,.,TRBV11-3,TRBJ1-1,TGTGCCAGCAGCACCCGACACGCCCCAGAAGCTTTCTTT,CASSTRHAPEAFF
.,.,TRBV5-4,TRBJ1-2,TGTGCCAGCAGCGTGTCGGGCGGGGGCTACACCTTC,CASSVSGGGYTF
.,TRBD1,TRBV5-4,TRBJ2-5,TGTGCCAGCAGGAGGGGAACAGGGGAACACAGGGAGACCCAGTACTTC,CASRRGTGEHRETQYF
once,.,TRBV24-1,TRBJ1-2,TGTGCCACCAGCAGGGGACATGGCTATGGCTACACCTTC,CATSRGHGYGYTF
.,TRBD2,TRBV9,TRBJ2-1,TGTGCCAGCAGCCCACTAGCGGGAGCGGAGGAGCAGTTCTTC,CASSPLAGAEEQFF
.,.,TRBV7-8,TRBJ2-7,TGTGCCAGCAGCTTAGGGACAGACGAGCAGTACTTC,CASSLGTDEQYF
.,.,TRBV20-1,TRBJ2-7,TGCAGTGCTAGAGTCGACTACGAGCAGTACTTC,CSARVDYEQYF
.,TRBD1,TRBV12-3/TRBV12-4,TRBJ2-7,TGTGCCAGCAGAGGGACAGGGCTTTACGAGCAGTACTTC,CASRGTGLYEQYF
.,.,TRBV5-1,TRBJ1-1,TGCGCCAGCAGCTTGGGGCTTATGAACACTGAAGCTTTCTTT,CASSLGLMNTEAFF
.,.,TRBV7-9,TRBJ1-1,TGTGCCAGCAGCCATACAACAGGGAACACTGAAGCTTTCTTT,CASSHTTGNTEAFF
.,.,TRBV6-1,TRBJ2-7,TGTGCCAGCAGTGAATTGTGGTCCCCTTACGAGCAGTACTTC,CASSELWSPYEQYF
.,TRBD1,TRBV6-5,TRBJ2-2,TGTGCCAGCCAGGGACAGGGCACCGGGGAGCTGTTTTTT,CASQGQGTGELFF
.,TRBD1,TRBV7-3,TRBJ2-2,TGTGCCAGCAGCCCCGACAGGGGTACCGGGGAGCTGTTTTTT,CASSPDRGTGELFF
.,TRBD1,TRBV6-5,TRBJ1-5,TGTGCCAGCAGGGCAACAGGGGGCGGCAATCAGCCCCAGCATTTT,CASRATGGGNQPQHF
.,TRBD2,TRBV27,TRBJ2-7,TGTGCCAGCAGTTATTCCCGAGCGGGAGGGTGGGCCTACGAGCAGTACTTC,CASSYSRAGGWAYEQYF
.,TRBD1,TRBV24-1,TRBJ1-4,TGTGCCGGCGGGACAGGGCTGAAGGAAAAACTGTTTTTT,CAGGTGLKEKLFF
.,TRBD2,TRBV9,TRBJ2-2,TGTGCCAGCAGCGCTCTAGCGGGGGTGAACACCGGGGAGCTGTTTTTT,CASSALAGVNTGELFF
.,.,TRBV19,TRBJ2-1,TGTGCCAGTAGTATAGGGGACACTAATGAGCAGTTCTTC,CASSIGDTNEQFF
.,.,TRBV27,TRBJ2-1,TGTGCCAGCAGTTTATTTGGGACGGGGGGCACCCTGCATGAGCAGTTCTTC,CASSLFGTGGTLHEQFF
.,.,TRBV2,TRBJ1-2,TGTGCCAGCAGCCTAGTGACAGGATATGGCTACACCTTC,CASSLVTGYGYTF
once,.,TRBV7-2,TRBJ1-2,TGTGCCAGCAGCCCTACGGTAGGGGCCCGGGGCTACACCTTC,CASSPTVGARGYTF
.,TRBD1,TRBV6-4,TRBJ1-6,TGTGCCAGCAGTGACTCTGGGACAGATAATTCACCCCTCCACTTT,CASSDSGTDNSPLHF
.,.,TRBV24-1,TRBJ1-2,TGTGCCACCAGTGATTCGGGAGAGCGAGGCTACACCTTC,CATSDSGERGYTF
.,TRBD1,TRBV18,TRBJ2-5,TGTGCCAGCTCTCGACAGGGGCAGCAAGAGACCCAGTACTTC,CASSRQGQQETQYF
.,.,TRBV12-5,TRBJ1-5,TGTGCTAGTGGTTCCTCGTTACCCCAGCATTTT,CASGSSLPQHF
.,TRBD1,TRBV19,TRBJ2-4,TGTGCCAGTAGCACAATTCACCGGGGACAGGGGTTAGCCAAAAACATTCAGTACTTC,CASSTIHRGQGLAKNIQYF
.,.,TRBV19,TRBJ1-1,TGTGCCAGTAGTATGGAGCGGAGGGTCACTGAAGCTTTCTTT,CASSMERRVTEAFF
.,TRBD2,TRBV3-1/TRBV3-2,TRBJ2-4,TGTGCCAGCAGCCAAGCGAAGGGAGCGGGAAAGGACGGTTCGGCCAAAAACATTCAGTACTTC,CASSQAKGAGKDGSAKNIQYF
.,.,TRBV7-2,TRBJ1-2,TGTGCCAGCAGCGCCTCTCGGAACCATGGCTACACCTTC,CASSASRNHGYTF
.,.,TRBV24-1,TRBJ2-1,TGTGCCACCAGTGACTACCCCAGGCACTACAATGAGCAGTTCTTC,CATSDYPRHYNEQFF
.,TRBD1,TRBV12-5,TRBJ1-5,TGTGCTAGTGGTAGGGGACAGGGGGGAAGTCAGCCCCAGCATTTT,CASGRGQGGSQPQHF
.,.,TRBV7-9,TRBJ1-6,TGTGCCAGCAGCCGTCCGCCAGGTTGGATTTATAATTCACCCCTCCACTTT,CASSRPPGWIYNSPLHF
.,TRBD1,TRBV27,TRBJ2-7,TGTGCCAGCCGACAGGGGCCCTACGAGCAGTACTTC,CASRQGPYEQYF
.,.,TRBV9,TRBJ1-1,TGTGCCAGCAGCGTAGGGGGTAGGGGGACTGAAGCTTTCTTT,CASSVGGRGTEAFF
.,.,TRBV19,TRBJ1-5,TGTGCCAGTAGTATCTCTAATCAGCCCCAGCATTTT,CASSISNQPQHF
.,.,TRBV11-2,TRBJ2-7,TGTGCCAGCAGCTTTGGGACCTACGAGCAGTACTTC,CASSFGTYEQYF
.,.,TRBV6-5,TRBJ1-2,TGTGCCAGCAGTAATTTGAATGGGGCCTATGGCTACACCTTC,CASSNLNGAYGYTF
.,TRBD2,TRBV15,TRBJ2-1,TGTGCCACCAGCAGAGACCGGGAGGCGGATGAGCAGTTCTTC,CATSRDREADEQFF
.,.,TRBV4-1,TRBJ2-7,TGCGCCAGCAGCCAAGGAGAAGGTTTCTACGAGCAGTACTTC,CASSQGEGFYEQYF
.,.,TRBV7-2,TRBJ1-1,TGTGCCAGCAGCTGGGCCCCGGGGAACACTGAAGCTTTCTTT,CASSWAPGNTEAFF
.,TRBD2,TRBV11-2,TRBJ2-3,TGTGCCAGCAGCTTGCGCGGGGGGGTTGAGGATACGCAGTATTTT,CASSLRGGVEDTQYF
.,TRBD1,TRBV5-1,TRBJ1-2,TGCGCCAGCAGCCCGAGACAGGGGATGGACTATGGCTACACCTTC,CASSPRQGMDYGYTF
.,.,TRBV19,TRBJ1-1,TGTGCCAGTAGTATAGGGTCCCCGACAGAAGCTTTCTTT,CASSIGSPTEAFF
once,.,TRBV25-1,TRBJ1-4,TGTGCCAGCAGTCGCGGGACCGCCGCAACTAATGAAAAACTGTTTTTT,CASSRGTAATNEKLFF
.,TRBD2,TRBV9,TRBJ2-5,TGTGCCAGCAGCGCAGGACTAGCGCACATAGTCCTACAAGAGACCCAGTACTTC,CASSAGLAHIVLQETQYF
.,.,TRBV3-1/TRBV3-2,TRBJ1-2,TGTGCCAGCAGCCAAGATTATCCCCTTACTAACTATGGCTACACCTTC,CASSQDYPLTNYGYTF
.,TRBD1,TRBV7-9,TRBJ1-2,TGTGCCAGCAGCTCCAACGGACGATCCGCGGGACAGGATTATGGCTACACCTTC,CASSSNGRSAGQDYGYTF